Below are 6 T cell receptor beta chains sequenced from a single sample in a study of blood T cell repertoires in COVID-19. Libraries were prepared by immunoSEQ multiplex PCR; TCRdb keeps only in-frame clonotypes and omits some of them. Among 130,000 to 150,000 clones listed, about 85% were seen once. Sequences were obtained from peripheral blood. The receptors were gathered from a human donor with acute or convalescent COVID-19. The donor label of this sample is uncertain.

V and J are TRBV3-1 (or the pseudogene TRBV3-2) and TRBJ2-2; tentative D call: TRBD2 (7 bases). From germline, CDR1 is LGHDT and CDR2 YNNKEL (reference sequence). Trimming removed 1 base from V and 10 bases from J, with 22 bases in between. The length of the CDR3 is 17 residues. The CDR3 here is CASSQVRAGAKVAELFF. The DNA of the CDR3 is TGTGCCAGCAGCCAAGTAAGGGCGGGGGCGAAAGTTGCGGAGCTGTTTTTT.

This clone has only one observation. The gene calls are TRBV4-3 and TRBJ2-1; 10 bases agree with TRBD2. The CDR3 loop spans 17 amino acids. The V segment lost 5 bases and the J segment 4 bases; nucleotides outside the gene matches: 11. Looked up from germline, CDR1 is LGHNA and CDR2 is YSLEER. The CDR3 DNA sequence: TGCGCCAGCAGCGGCGTGAGTAGCGGGGGGTTTTACAATGAGCAGTTCTTC. This encodes CASSGVSSGGFYNEQFF.

This clone has only a few counts. The chain couples TRBV5-8 to TRBJ2-3; D is perhaps TRBD1 (7 bases). Germline V gene data show CDR1 as SGHTS and CDR2 as YDEGEE. There are 16 residues in the CDR3. Trimming took 4 bases from V and 2 from J, leaving 17 bases between them. In nucleotides, the CDR3 is TGTGCCAGCAGCCCCCTCTCAGGGGGGCCCACAGATACGCAGTATTTT. The encoded protein is CASSPLSGGPTDTQYF.

Comments on this clone: The same CDR3 is also encoded by other DNA sequences in this sample. J is TRBJ1-4 and V is TRBV5-1; no firm D call. V was pared by 0 bases and J by 6 bases, with 12 bases between. The CDR3 runs 15 residues. Germline V gene data show CDR1 as SGHRS and CDR2 as YFSETQ. CDR3: CASSLAPGGDEKLFF. The CDR3, as DNA: TGCGCCAGCAGCTTGGCCCCAGGAGGCGATGAAAAACTGTTTTTT.

This chain links TRBV6-5 with TRBJ2-1, with a weak D call TRBD1 (5 bases). V gave up 7 bases and J gave up 0 bases, with 10 bases separating them. The germline CDR1 and CDR2 sequences are MNHEY and SVGAGI. The CDR3 consists of 14 residues. CDR3 DNA: TGTGCCAGCATAAGACAGAGCTCCTACAATGAGCAGTTCTTC. As protein: CASIRQSSYNEQFF.

In DNA, the CDR3 is TGTGCCACAAACAGGGAAGGAGACACTGAAGCTTTCTTT. Translation gives CATNREGDTEAFF. V is TRBV2 and J is TRBJ1-1; the D gene is possibly TRBD1 (6 bases). The CDR3 extends over 13 amino acids. Germline V gene sequence: CDR1 SNHLY, CDR2 FYNNEI. Trimming left V 10 bases short and J 3 bases short, with 15 bases between.